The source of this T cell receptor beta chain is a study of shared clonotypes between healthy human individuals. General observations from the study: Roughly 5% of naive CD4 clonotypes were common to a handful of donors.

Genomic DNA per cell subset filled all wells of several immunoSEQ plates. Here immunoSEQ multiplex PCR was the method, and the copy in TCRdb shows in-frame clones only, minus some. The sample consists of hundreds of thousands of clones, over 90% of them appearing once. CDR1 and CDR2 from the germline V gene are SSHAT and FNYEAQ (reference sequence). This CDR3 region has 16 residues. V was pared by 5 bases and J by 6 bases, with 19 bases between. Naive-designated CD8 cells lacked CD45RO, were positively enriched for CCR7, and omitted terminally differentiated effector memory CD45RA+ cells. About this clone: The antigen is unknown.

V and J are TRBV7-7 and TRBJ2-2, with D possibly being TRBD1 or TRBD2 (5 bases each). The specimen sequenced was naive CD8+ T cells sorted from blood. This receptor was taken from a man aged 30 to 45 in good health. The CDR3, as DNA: TGTGCCAGCAGCCCCAGTAAGGGACCCCATTCCGGGGAGCTGTTTTTT. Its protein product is CASSPSKGPHSGELFF.